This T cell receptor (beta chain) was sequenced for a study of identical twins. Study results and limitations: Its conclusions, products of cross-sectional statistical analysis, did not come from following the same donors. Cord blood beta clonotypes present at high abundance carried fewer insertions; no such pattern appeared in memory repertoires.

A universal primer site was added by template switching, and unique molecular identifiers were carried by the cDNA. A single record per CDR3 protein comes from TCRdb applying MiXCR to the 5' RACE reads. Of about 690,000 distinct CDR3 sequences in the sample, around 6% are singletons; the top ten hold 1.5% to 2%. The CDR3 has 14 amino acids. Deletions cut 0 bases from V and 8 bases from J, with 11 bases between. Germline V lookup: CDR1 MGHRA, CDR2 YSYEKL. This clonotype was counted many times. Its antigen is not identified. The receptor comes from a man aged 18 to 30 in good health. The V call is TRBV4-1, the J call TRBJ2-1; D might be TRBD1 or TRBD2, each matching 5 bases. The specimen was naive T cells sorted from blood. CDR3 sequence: CASSQEGVSYEQFF. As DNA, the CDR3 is TGCGCCAGCAGCCAAGAGGGGGTCAGCTATGAGCAGTTCTTC.